These T cell receptor beta chains were read from a single sample in a study of tumor-infiltrating lymphocytes in oesophageal squamous cell carcinoma. TCRdb re-called the PCR reads with MiXCR, one entry per CDR3 protein. This table has about 6,600 distinct CDR3 sequences, 15% to 17% appearing once. Sequenced material: blood. Receptors originate from a male donor with esophageal squamous cell carcinoma. Each CDR3 is given with its conserved first and last residue.

v_gene | CDR3aa
TRBV7-3 | CASSLGQGAPNIQCF
TRBV5-4 | CASSLVDSGATGELFF
TRBV6-1 | CASKEGRWDGYTF
TRBV4-1 | CASSQENWRGLNTGELFF
TRBV12-3/TRBV12-4 | CATGFGDLRGYTF
TRBV5-1 | CASSLGSPSSYEQYF
TRBV5-1 | CASSLVLGQGPEQYF
TRBV6-1 | CASRADGTDYYGYTF
TRBV2 | CASSVPGAGLNSPLHF
TRBV7-3 | CASSDSGGARDTQYF
TRBV6-2/TRBV6-3 | CASSYSLTSGGLLYNEQFF
TRBV11-2 | CASSPIAGGRSTGELFF
TRBV5-6 | CASSVGNYGYTF
TRBV12-3/TRBV12-4 | CASSFRQSHEQYF
TRBV6-1 | CASSGTSSYEQYF
TRBV7-9 | CASSPTGVNEKLFF
TRBV6-6 | CASSYSGVAGELFF
TRBV12-3/TRBV12-4 | CASSRRLAGGLLQETQFF
TRBV14 | CASSQEASWNYEQYF
TRBV5-1 | CASSETTGELFF
TRBV5-4 | CASTSQGFMNTEAFF
TRBV5-1 | CASSPGTGETQYF
TRBV10-2 | CASRGVGTGELFF
TRBV24-1 | CATSEPGYYGYTF
TRBV4-1 | CASSQEGRPNTGELFF
TRBV6-1 | CASRGLPDIILNEKLFF
TRBV4-1 | CASSQEGFLSSYEQYF
TRBV28 | CASTKGADMNTEAFF
TRBV13 | CASSLKQGANYGYTF
TRBV6-1 | CASTRGGQGNHEQYF
TRBV7-3 | CASRQYGTEGETQYF
TRBV20-1 | CSARDMATRGDEQFF
TRBV24-1 | CATSDLQGGWSDTQYF
TRBV7-2 | CASSWKWNSPLHF
TRBV19 | CASSNREASGANVLTF
TRBV5-1 | CASSPRAQGALTGELFF
TRBV5-1 | CASSLAGTGYNEQFF
TRBV27 | CASSLYTTGKASPLHF
TRBV6-6 | CASSYSTPGQGDTIYF
TRBV27 | CASSSLRTVGHQPQHF
TRBV6-1 | CAGGGPNQPQHF
TRBV28 | CASTQGVKYEQYF
TRBV5-1 | CASLAGGSSDTQYF
TRBV20-1 | CSARGLVFETQYF
TRBV6-6 | CASSYPMGNTDTQYF
TRBV6-1 | CASKWGQFYGYTF
TRBV7-8 | CASSFWLNQPQHF
TRBV15 | CATSKQLQGASTDTQYF
TRBV27 | CASSMGQEYEQYF
TRBV6-1 | CASSMQGGYGYTF
TRBV10-2 | CASTNLRGRTYEQYF
TRBV6-1 | CASRPGTRDTEAFF